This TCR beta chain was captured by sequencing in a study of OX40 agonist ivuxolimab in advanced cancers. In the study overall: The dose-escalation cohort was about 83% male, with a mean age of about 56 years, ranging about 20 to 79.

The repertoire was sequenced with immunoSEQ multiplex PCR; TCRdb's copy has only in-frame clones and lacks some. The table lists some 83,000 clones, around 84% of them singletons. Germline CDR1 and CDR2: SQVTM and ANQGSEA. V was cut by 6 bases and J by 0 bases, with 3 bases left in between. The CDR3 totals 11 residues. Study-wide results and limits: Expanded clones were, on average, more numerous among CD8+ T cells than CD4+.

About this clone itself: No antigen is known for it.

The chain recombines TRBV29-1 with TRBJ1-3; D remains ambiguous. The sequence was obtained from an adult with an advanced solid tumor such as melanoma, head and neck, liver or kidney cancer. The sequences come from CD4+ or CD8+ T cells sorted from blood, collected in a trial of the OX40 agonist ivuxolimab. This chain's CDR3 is CSVYSGNTIYF. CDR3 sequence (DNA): TGCAGCGTCTACTCTGGAAACACCATATATTTT.